The sequence of this T cell receptor (beta chain) was determined in a study of cytomegalovirus exposure and HLA in healthy donors. Primers included in the PCR were 60 Vbeta and 13 Jbeta primers. Profiled with immunoSEQ multiplex PCR; TCRdb holds only in-frame clones, not every one. This sample carries about 60,000 clones, 70% to 80% of them seen once, and the ten largest clones take just under 20%. CDR1 SGHRS and CDR2 YFSETQ come from the germline V gene. V lost 3 bases and J lost 6; bases outside the gene matches: 10. This CDR3 comprises 16 residues. Sequences were obtained from PBMCs. This clonotype was sampled from a woman aged 55 to 70 in good health and CMV-seropositive. The chain combines TRBV5-1 with TRBJ2-3; 10 nucleotides line up with TRBD2. CDR3 amino acids: CASSSRLAGTPDTQYF. The DNA for the CDR3 is TGCGCCAGCAGCTCCCGACTAGCGGGCACACCTGATACGCAGTATTTT.